This TCR beta chain was found in a study of blood T cell repertoires in COVID-19. Across the whole study: From the United States, Italy and Spain came samples of acute and convalescent COVID-19.

The CDR3 is made up of 14 amino acids. Trimming removed 3 bases from V and 4 bases from J; junction bases left unmatched: 1. CDR1 LNHDA and CDR2 SQIVND come from the germline V gene (reference sequence). Study processing details: Amplification of reference gene primers was used by the study to estimate nucleated cell counts. TCRdb's copy holds only in-frame clones and misses some; the assay was immunoSEQ multiplex PCR. The DNA was the basis for D and trimming; V, J and clone size are from that table. The repertoire has about 26,000 clones, around 79% of them found once; the top ten carry about 15%. This sequence originates from a man older than 75 with active or convalescent COVID-19. The sample consisted of peripheral blood. The chain carries TRBV19 and TRBJ1-5; 9 bases agree with TRBD1. This CDR3 is CASSIGTGNQPQHF. CDR3 in DNA: TGTGCCAGTAGTATTGGGACAGGGAATCAGCCCCAGCATTTT.